The present T cell receptor beta chain was sequenced within a study of blood T cells in healthy people across ages. For every donor, a draw yielded ten milliliters of peripheral blood. This clonotype was detected only once. For the second PCR, which ran for 7 to 11 cycles, a sample-barcoded 5' primer and a J-beta primer mix were used. Unique molecular identifiers of 12 random nucleotides labeled each cDNA. TCRdb called the 5' RACE reads again in MiXCR, with one record for every CDR3 protein. The sample consists of approximately 790,000 distinct CDR3 sequences, approximately 65% of them appearing once. Looked up from germline, CDR1 is MNHEY and CDR2 is SMNVEV (reference sequence). V dropped 5 bases and J dropped 1 base, with 14 bases sitting between them. This CDR3 has 15 residues.

The chain combines TRBV27 with TRBJ1-1, with D hard to call. The sequenced sample consisted of blood. The TCR comes from a man aged 25 to 40 in good health. The CDR3 bases are TGTGCCAGCAGTCCCACCCCGGCGGGGAACACTGAAGCTTTCTTT. Translation: CASSPTPAGNTEAFF.